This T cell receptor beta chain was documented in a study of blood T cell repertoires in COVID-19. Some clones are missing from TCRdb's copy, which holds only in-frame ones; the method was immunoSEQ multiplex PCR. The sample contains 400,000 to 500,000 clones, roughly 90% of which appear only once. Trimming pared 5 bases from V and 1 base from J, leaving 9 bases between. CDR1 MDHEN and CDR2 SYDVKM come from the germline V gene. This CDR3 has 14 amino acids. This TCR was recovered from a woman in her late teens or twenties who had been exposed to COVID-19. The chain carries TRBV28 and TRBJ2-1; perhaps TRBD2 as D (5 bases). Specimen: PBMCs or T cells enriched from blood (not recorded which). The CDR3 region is CASSETGSYNEQFF. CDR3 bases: TGTGCCAGCAGTGAGACGGGGTCCTACAATGAGCAGTTCTTC.